This is a list of T cell receptor beta chains from one sample in a study of T cells in Graves' hyperthyroidism and ophthalmopathy. TCRdb called the multiplex PCR reads again in MiXCR, with one record for every CDR3 protein. In the table there are about 690,000 distinct CDR3 sequences, 17% of which are singletons. Sequenced: blood. Source of these receptors: a man aged 50 or older with Graves' hyperthyroidism. Both conserved end residues are part of each CDR3. A D gene is named only where the DNA matches it firmly. Size is omitted from some rows. Given values are once, few, many or a class for expanded clones.

size	J	V	D	DNA	CDR3
few	TRBJ2-7	TRBV28	TRBD1	TGTGCCAGCAGTCCGAGGGGACAGGGGAAGGACGAGCAGTACTTC	CASSPRGQGKDEQYF
NA	TRBJ2-5	TRBV7-2	TRBD2	TGTGCCAGCAGCCAGGGACTAGCGGAGACCCAGTACTTC	CASSQGLAETQYF
many	TRBJ1-2	TRBV12-3/TRBV12-4	NA	TGTGCCAGCAGTTTGTTAGAAGTCGGGAACTATGGCTACACCTTC	CASSLLEVGNYGYTF
NA	TRBJ2-7	TRBV6-2/TRBV6-3	NA	TGTGCCAGCAGTTACTCGAACGGGGGAAACTACGAGCAGTACTTC	CASSYSNGGNYEQYF
few	TRBJ2-1	TRBV5-1	NA	TGCGCCAGCGTCCTGGGAGGGGGCGCAAATGAGCAGTTCTTC	CASVLGGGANEQFF
few	TRBJ1-1	TRBV29-1	TRBD1	TGCAGCGTGCGTACAGGGGCGAACACTGAAGCTTTCTTT	CSVRTGANTEAFF
NA	TRBJ2-7	TRBV29-1	TRBD1	TGCAGCGTTGAATCGGGACAGGGCTCCTACGAGCAGTACTTC	CSVESGQGSYEQYF
many	TRBJ2-1	TRBV6-1	NA	TGTGCCAGCAGTGACCCCTACCCTCACGGGACACTATACAATGAGCAGTTCTTC	CASSDPYPHGTLYNEQFF
NA	TRBJ2-2	TRBV2	NA	TGTGCCAGCAGTGACTCCGGCAGGGGTTCCGGGGAGCTGTTTTTT	CASSDSGRGSGELFF
NA	TRBJ2-7	TRBV9	TRBD2	TGTGCCAGCAGCGTAGGACTAGCGGGAGAAAGATTGAAATACGAGCAGTACTTC	CASSVGLAGERLKYEQYF
NA	TRBJ2-4	TRBV7-9	NA	TGTGCCAGCAGCTTAGAAATGGGGGCCAAAAACATTCAGTACTTC	CASSLEMGAKNIQYF
NA	TRBJ2-2	TRBV6-5	NA	TGTGCCAGCAGATATAGCGGGAACACCGGGGAGCTGTTTTTT	CASRYSGNTGELFF
few	TRBJ1-1	TRBV27	TRBD1	TGTGCCAGCAGTGAATGGCGACAGGGAGATGAAGCTTTCTTT	CASSEWRQGDEAFF
many	TRBJ2-7	TRBV6-5	TRBD2	TGTGCCAGCAGTTACTCGGCGGGAGGGTTTTCCTACGAGCAGTACTTC	CASSYSAGGFSYEQYF
few	TRBJ1-2	TRBV19	NA	TGTGCCAGTAGTGGGGGAGTCTACGACTATGGCTACACCTTC	CASSGGVYDYGYTF
NA	TRBJ2-2	TRBV19	NA	TGTGCCAGTAGTATTCGACTGGACACCGGGGAGCTGTTTTTT	CASSIRLDTGELFF
few	TRBJ2-2	TRBV5-1	NA	TGCGCCAGCGGGAGTGGGCACGGGGAGCTGTTTTTT	CASGSGHGELFF
many	TRBJ2-3	TRBV3-1	NA	TGTGCCAGCAGGCCTCGGGGCGCTACCACAGATACGCAGTATTTT	CASRPRGATTDTQYF
NA	TRBJ2-1	TRBV18	NA	TGTGCCAGCTCACCGGATGGCAATGAGCAGTTCTTC	CASSPDGNEQFF
many	TRBJ2-1	TRBV5-1	NA	TGCGCCAGCAGCGGCGGCGCGAGCTCCTACAATGAGCAGTTCTTC	CASSGGASSYNEQFF
many	TRBJ2-5	TRBV2	NA	TGTGCCAGCAGTGGCCAACAGGAGATCTACCAAGAGACCCAGTACTTC	CASSGQQEIYQETQYF
many	TRBJ1-2	TRBV6-1	TRBD1	TGTGCCAGCCGCCGGGACACAGGGGACCGAGGAGGGTATGGCTACACCTTC	CASRRDTGDRGGYGYTF
few	TRBJ1-5	TRBV30	NA	TGTGCCTGGTTTCAGGACAGTCGAGGCAATCAGCCCCAGCATTTT	CAWFQDSRGNQPQHF
NA	TRBJ1-1	TRBV5-1	NA	TGCGCCAGCAGCTTGTTTCAGACGGACACTGAAGCTTTCTTT	CASSLFQTDTEAFF
many	TRBJ2-1	TRBV6-1	NA	TGTGCCAGCAGTTTCAGGGTGGATGAGCAGTTCTTC	CASSFRVDEQFF
many	TRBJ1-1	TRBV11-2	NA	TGTGCCAGCAGCTTGGGGGCGAACATGAACACTGAAGCTTTCTTT	CASSLGANMNTEAFF
few	TRBJ2-7	TRBV15	NA	TGTGCCACCAGCAAATCTAGCGCTTCCTACGAGCAGTACTTC	CATSKSSASYEQYF
many	TRBJ2-3	TRBV5-1	TRBD1	TGCGCCAGCAGCTTCGGCCCGGAACAGGGGTACACAGATACGCAGTATTTT	CASSFGPEQGYTDTQYF
many	TRBJ2-1	TRBV12-3/TRBV12-4	NA	TGTGCCAGCAGTTTTTGGGACTCCCTTTACAATGAGCAGTTCTTC	CASSFWDSLYNEQFF
many	TRBJ2-1	TRBV12-3/TRBV12-4	NA	TGTGCCAGCAGTTTACGGGGCCCCATCTACACCAATGAGCAGTTCTTC	CASSLRGPIYTNEQFF
many	TRBJ2-2	TRBV10-3	NA	TGTGCCATCAGATCGGGACACGAGAACACCGGGGAGCTGTTTTTT	CAIRSGHENTGELFF
NA	TRBJ2-3	TRBV6-2/TRBV6-3	TRBD2	TGTGCCAGCAGCTGGACTAGCGGGAGTGTTGATACGCAGTATTTT	CASSWTSGSVDTQYF
few	TRBJ2-7	TRBV25-1	NA	TGTGCCAGCAGCGAAGAGGGGGGGAAATCCTACGAGCAGTACTTC	CASSEEGGKSYEQYF
many	TRBJ2-1	TRBV10-3	TRBD2	TGTGCCATCAGTGAGTCGCCGGGACTAGCGGGAGGGTCCTACAATGAGCAGTTCTTC	CAISESPGLAGGSYNEQFF
NA	TRBJ2-2	TRBV12-3/TRBV12-4	TRBD2	TGTGCCAGCGGGGGGGGACGCCCGAACACCGGGGAGCTGTTTTTT	CASGGGRPNTGELFF
few	TRBJ2-5	TRBV7-9	NA	TGTGCCAGCAGCTCCAGGGGACTGGCGGGAGTGGAGACCCAGTACTTC	CASSSRGLAGVETQYF
NA	TRBJ2-5	TRBV11-3	TRBD2	TGTGCCAGCAGCTTAGGGCTAGCGGGAGAAGGGGAGACCCAGTACTTC	CASSLGLAGEGETQYF
many	TRBJ2-1	TRBV19	TRBD2	TGTGCCAGTAGTATAACCGGGACTAGCGGGGGCCTTAATGAGCAGTTCTTC	CASSITGTSGGLNEQFF
many	TRBJ2-7	TRBV7-2	NA	TGTGCCAGCAGCTGGGAAGGATACTACGAGCAGTACTTC	CASSWEGYYEQYF
many	TRBJ2-4	TRBV3-1	NA	TGTGCCAGCAGCCAAGTCGAAGGGGCCAAAAACATTCAGTACTTC	CASSQVEGAKNIQYF
NA	TRBJ2-1	TRBV18	NA	TGTGCCAGCTCACCACCTGGCAGCCGGGGGATTAATGAGCAGTTCTTC	CASSPPGSRGINEQFF